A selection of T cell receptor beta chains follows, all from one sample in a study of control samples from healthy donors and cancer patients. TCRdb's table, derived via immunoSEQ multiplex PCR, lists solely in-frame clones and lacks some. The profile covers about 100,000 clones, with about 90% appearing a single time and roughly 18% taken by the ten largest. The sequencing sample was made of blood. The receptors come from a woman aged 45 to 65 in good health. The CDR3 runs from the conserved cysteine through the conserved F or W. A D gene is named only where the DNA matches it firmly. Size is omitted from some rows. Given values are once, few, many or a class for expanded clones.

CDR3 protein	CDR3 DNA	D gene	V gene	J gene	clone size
CASSELPGQRSPLHF	TGTGCCAGCAGTGAACTTCCGGGACAGCGTTCACCCCTCCACTTT	TRBD1	TRBV25-1	TRBJ1-6	few
CASSARTGVEAFF	TGTGCCAGCAGTGCCCGGACAGGAGTTGAAGCTTTCTTT	TRBD1	TRBV12-3/TRBV12-4	TRBJ1-1	NA
CASSQSQGVNSPLHF	TGTGCCAGCAGCCAGTCACAGGGAGTTAATTCACCCCTCCACTTT	NA	TRBV3-1/TRBV3-2	TRBJ1-6	once
CASSRQPGAGETQYF	TGCGCCAGCAGCCGGCAGCCAGGGGCGGGAGAGACCCAGTACTTC	NA	TRBV5-1	TRBJ2-5	NA
CASSLTDRGNSPLHF	TGTGCCAGCAGCTTAACCGACAGGGGAAATTCACCCCTCCACTTT	TRBD1	TRBV7-3	TRBJ1-6	NA
CASSLTQGSNQPQHF	TGTGCCAGCAGCTTAACACAGGGGAGCAATCAGCCCCAGCATTTT	TRBD1	TRBV7-9	TRBJ1-5	few
CASSQAGTATEAFF	TGTGCCAGTAGTCAAGCCGGGACAGCCACTGAAGCTTTCTTT	TRBD1	TRBV19	TRBJ1-1	few
CASSLVGGNEQFF	TGTGCCAGCAGTTTAGTAGGCGGGAATGAGCAGTTCTTC	NA	TRBV12-3/TRBV12-4	TRBJ2-1	few
CASSPDGVAKNIQYF	TGTGCCAGCAGCCCCGACGGGGTAGCCAAAAACATTCAGTACTTC	NA	TRBV11-2	TRBJ2-4	NA
CASSERVDEKLFF	TGTGCCAGCAGCGAGCGGGTCGATGAAAAACTGTTTTTT	NA	TRBV11-2	TRBJ1-4	NA
CAWREGQVGIYEQYF	TGTGCCTGGAGGGAGGGACAGGTGGGGATCTACGAGCAGTACTTC	TRBD1	TRBV30	TRBJ2-7	few
CAWSGPGNTIYF	TGTGCCTGGAGTGGGCCTGGAAACACCATATATTTT	NA	TRBV30	TRBJ1-3	NA
CAISETSGGAWGNEQFF	TGTGCCATCAGTGAGACTAGCGGGGGGGCCTGGGGCAATGAGCAGTTCTTC	TRBD2	TRBV10-3	TRBJ2-1	NA
CASSSAYILIEQFF	TGTGCCAGCAGCTCTGCGTATATTTTGATAGAGCAGTTCTTC	NA	TRBV5-6	TRBJ2-1	once
CASSSSTGLAGYEQYF	TGCGCCAGCAGCTCCTCAACCGGACTAGCGGGCTACGAGCAGTACTTC	TRBD2	TRBV5-1	TRBJ2-7	NA
CASSPGQNTEAFF	TGTGCCAGCAGCCCGGGACAGAACACTGAAGCTTTCTTT	NA	TRBV7-6	TRBJ1-1	NA
CASSDSWSGTDTQYF	TGTGCCAGCAGTGACTCATGGAGCGGCACAGATACGCAGTATTTT	NA	TRBV6-4	TRBJ2-3	NA
CASSLKVSTDTQYF	TGTGCCAGCAGCTTAAAGGTCTCCACAGATACGCAGTATTTT	NA	TRBV7-3	TRBJ2-3	NA
CASSLRRNTDTQYF	TGTGCCAGCAGTTTAAGACGCAACACAGATACGCAGTATTTT	NA	TRBV27	TRBJ2-3	NA
CATSREWGTGNQPQHF	TGTGCCACCAGCAGAGAATGGGGGACGGGCAATCAGCCCCAGCATTTT	NA	TRBV15	TRBJ1-5	NA
CASSQNSGTYNEQFF	TGCGCCAGCAGCCAGAATAGCGGAACCTACAATGAGCAGTTCTTC	NA	TRBV4-1	TRBJ2-1	NA
CASSIDGYEQYF	TGTGCCAGCAGCATCGACGGATACGAGCAGTACTTC	NA	TRBV11-2	TRBJ2-7	few
CAISGSDSLREGYTF	TGTGCCATCAGTGGATCAGACAGTCTGCGGGAAGGCTACACCTTC	NA	TRBV10-3	TRBJ1-2	NA
CASSQDSGELFF	TGTGCCAGCTCACAGGACAGCGGGGAGCTGTTTTTT	NA	TRBV18	TRBJ2-2	NA
CASSFAGSSNSPLHF	TGTGCCAGCAGCTTCGCAGGTTCCTCGAATTCACCCCTCCACTTT	NA	TRBV7-9	TRBJ1-6	NA
CASSAGEDQPQHF	TGTGCCAGCAGCGCGGGGGAGGATCAGCCCCAGCATTTT	NA	TRBV11-2	TRBJ1-5	NA
CASSLGRGWGNEQFF	TGTGCCAGCAGCTTAGGCCGGGGGTGGGGCAATGAGCAGTTCTTC	NA	TRBV13	TRBJ2-1	NA
CASRIGADTQYF	TGCGCCAGCAGGATCGGCGCAGATACGCAGTATTTT	NA	TRBV5-1	TRBJ2-3	NA
CASRATGGSAYEQYF	TGTGCCAGCAGGGCCACAGGGGGCAGTGCCTACGAGCAGTACTTC	TRBD1	TRBV7-9	TRBJ2-7	NA
CASSYGGTGGGETQYF	TGTGCCAGCAGTTACGGGGGGACAGGGGGCGGAGAGACCCAGTACTTC	TRBD1	TRBV6-6	TRBJ2-5	NA
CASSKGLAGVLGELFF	TGTGCCAGCAGCAAAGGACTAGCGGGGGTGTTAGGGGAGCTGTTTTTT	TRBD2	TRBV11-2	TRBJ2-2	NA
CAWSNRLGNQPQHF	TGTGCCTGGAGCAATCGGTTGGGCAATCAGCCCCAGCATTTT	NA	TRBV30	TRBJ1-5	NA
CASSFSAGNTIYF	TGTGCCAGTAGTTTCTCAGCTGGAAACACCATATATTTT	NA	TRBV19	TRBJ1-3	NA
CASSVTGGPTNEKLLF	TGTGCCAGCAGCGTCACAGGGGGACCAACTAATGAAAAACTGCTTTTT	TRBD1	TRBV9	TRBJ1-4	NA
CASSLVAGGGYGYTF	TGCGCCAGCAGCTTGGTCGCGGGGGGCGGCTATGGCTACACCTTC	NA	TRBV5-1	TRBJ1-2	NA
CAWSGWTGGASRQETQYF	TGTGCCTGGAGTGGATGGACAGGGGGCGCAAGCCGCCAAGAGACCCAGTACTTC	TRBD1	TRBV30	TRBJ2-5	NA
CASSRTGGAVTEAFF	TGTGCCAGCAGCCGCACAGGGGGCGCGGTCACTGAAGCTTTCTTT	TRBD1	TRBV7-8	TRBJ1-1	NA
CASSYGQAGANVLTF	TGTGCCAGCAGCTACGGGCAAGCAGGGGCCAACGTCCTGACTTTC	NA	TRBV7-9	TRBJ2-6	NA
CSALNANQPQHF	TGCAGCGCTCTAAATGCTAATCAGCCCCAGCATTTT	NA	TRBV29-1	TRBJ1-5	NA
CASSPNGWQKAFF	TGTGCCAGCAGCCCCAACGGGTGGCAAAAAGCTTTCTTT	NA	TRBV6-5	TRBJ1-1	NA
CASSLVVGELFF	TGTGCCAGCAGTTTAGTAGTTGGGGAGCTGTTTTTT	NA	TRBV12-3/TRBV12-4	TRBJ2-2	NA
CASRLAGGFTDTQYF	TGTGCCAGCAGGCTAGCGGGGGGCTTCACAGATACGCAGTATTTT	TRBD2	TRBV11-2	TRBJ2-3	NA
CASSLYGTGLGNTIYF	TGTGCCAGCAGTTTATACGGGACAGGCCTTGGAAACACCATATATTTT	TRBD1	TRBV28	TRBJ1-3	NA
CSAAQPKGTLLQQYF	TGCAGCGCTGCCCAACCAAAGGGGACCCTTTTGCAGCAGTACTTC	NA	TRBV29-1	TRBJ2-7	NA
CASSRTGLSYEQYF	TGTGCCAGTAGTCGCACCGGATTGAGCTACGAGCAGTACTTC	NA	TRBV19	TRBJ2-7	NA
CAWSTSTSGGSRNEQFF	TGTGCCTGGAGTACATCGACTAGCGGGGGGTCGAGGAATGAGCAGTTCTTC	TRBD2	TRBV30	TRBJ2-1	NA
CAWTTGLSNQPQHF	TGTGCCTGGACTACGGGACTGAGCAATCAGCCCCAGCATTTT	NA	TRBV30	TRBJ1-5	NA
CASSRQGNQPQHF	TGTGCCAGCAGTCGACAGGGGAATCAGCCCCAGCATTTT	TRBD1	TRBV6-6	TRBJ1-5	NA
CASSPDTGRLFF	TGTGCCAGCTCACCGGATACCGGACGGCTGTTTTTT	NA	TRBV18	TRBJ1-4	NA
CAWGRGKDEKLFF	TGTGCCTGGGGACGGGGAAAAGATGAAAAACTGTTTTTT	NA	TRBV30	TRBJ1-4	NA
CSGRDRGSYNEQFF	TGCAGCGGCCGGGACAGGGGTTCCTACAATGAGCAGTTCTTC	TRBD1	TRBV29-1	TRBJ2-1	NA
CASSWVFEKLFF	TGTGCCAGCAGCTGGGTATTTGAAAAACTGTTTTTT	NA	TRBV12-3/TRBV12-4	TRBJ1-4	NA
CASSLPSLQAEAFF	TGTGCCAGCAGCCTCCCATCTCTACAGGCTGAAGCTTTCTTT	NA	TRBV11-2	TRBJ1-1	few
CASLSQNYGYTF	TGTGCCAGCCTAAGTCAGAACTATGGCTACACCTTC	NA	TRBV6-5	TRBJ1-2	NA
CASSIMGYTGELFF	TGTGCCAGTAGTATTATGGGGTACACCGGGGAGCTGTTTTTT	NA	TRBV19	TRBJ2-2	once
CASGHWETGELFF	TGTGCTAGTGGTCATTGGGAAACCGGGGAGCTGTTTTTT	NA	TRBV12-5	TRBJ2-2	NA
CASSYGTAYNEQFF	TGTGCCAGCAGTTACGGGACGGCTTACAATGAGCAGTTCTTC	NA	TRBV6-6	TRBJ2-1	NA
CASSDGQDTDTQYF	TGTGCCAGCAGTGACGGACAGGACACAGATACGCAGTATTTT	TRBD1	TRBV6-4	TRBJ2-3	few
CASSSRTGPYNEQFF	TGTGCCAGCAGTTCGCGGACAGGCCCATACAATGAGCAGTTCTTC	TRBD1	TRBV6-5	TRBJ2-1	NA
CASSMGLAGEEQFF	TGTGCCAGCAGCATGGGACTAGCGGGGGAAGAGCAGTTCTTC	TRBD2	TRBV7-2	TRBJ2-1	NA